The 13 T cell receptor beta chains given below trace back to one sample, sequenced in a study of response to subunit inactivated influenza vaccine. TCRdb reanalysed the RT-PCR reads using MiXCR and keeps one entry per CDR3 protein. Seen here are fewer than 750,000 distinct CDR3 sequences, approximately 15% observed once, and the top ten hold roughly 11%. This specimen was PBMCs from blood, taken 11 to 12 days after vaccination. All receptors derive from a man aged 50-60 years who received an inactivated influenza vaccine.

The rearrangement joins TRBV11-2 to TRBJ1-4, with a possible D match to TRBD1 (5 bases). Germline V gives CDR1 SGHAT, CDR2 FQNNGV. This CDR3 has 15 residues. Trimming removed 5 bases from V and 3 bases from J, with 13 bases in between. The CDR3 bases are TGTGCCAGCAGCCCTAACGGGGGTGCTAATGAAAAACTGTTTTTT. Its translation is CASSPNGGANEKLFF.

The table lists this clonotype with a few counts. The gene calls are TRBV5-1 and TRBJ2-3; 9 bases fit TRBD1. CDR1 is SGHRS, CDR2 YFSETQ, per germline. This CDR3 contains 15 residues. V lost 2 bases to trimming and J lost 4 bases; unmatched junction nucleotides: 5. The CDR3 sequence is CASSFQGQGPDTQYF. The CDR3 DNA reads as TGCGCCAGCAGCTTTCAAGGACAGGGGCCAGATACGCAGTATTTT.

Many counts were recorded for this clonotype. The chain recombines TRBV9 with TRBJ2-5, with D maybe TRBD2 (6 bases). V lost 1 base, J lost 7 bases, and 11 bases lay in between. The CDR3 spans 13 residues. The germline V gene encodes CDR1 SGDLS and CDR2 YYNGEE. The CDR3 spells CASSVRQEGTQYF. Written as DNA, the CDR3 is TGTGCCAGCAGCGTACGCCAGGAGGGGACCCAGTACTTC.

This clonotype was recorded a few times. The CDR3 protein is CASSLDQPYEQYF. The DNA for the CDR3 is TGCGCCAGCAGCTTGGACCAACCCTACGAGCAGTACTTC. The chain combines TRBV5-1 with TRBJ2-7; D is unresolved. The CDR3 contains 13 residues. Trimming stripped 0 bases from V and 2 bases from J, with 6 bases between. Per germline, CDR1 SGHRS and CDR2 YFSETQ.

The J gene is TRBJ2-5, the V gene TRBV24-1, with D uncertain. The CDR3 extends over 13 amino acids. In germline, CDR1 is KGHDR, CDR2 SFDVKD. Trimming stripped 4 bases from V and 3 bases from J, with 8 bases between. The CDR3 spells CATSEELKETQYF. CDR3 nucleotide sequence: TGTGCCACCAGTGAGGAGCTTAAAGAGACCCAGTACTTC.

V usage is TRBV18 and J usage is TRBJ2-1; D unresolved. Looked up from germline, CDR1 is KGHSH and CDR2 is LQKENI. Trimming took 3 bases from V and 8 from J, leaving 8 bases between them. This CDR3 is built from 12 residues. CDR3 bases: TGTGCCAGCTCACCGGAACGCGATGAGCAGTTCTTC. This gives the protein CASSPERDEQFF. The whole variable domain, filled in from reference TRBV18 and TRBJ2-1, reads NAGVMQNPRHLVRRRGQEARLRCSPMKGHSHVYWYRQLPEEGLKFMVYLQKENIIDESGMPKERFSAEFPKEGPSILRIQQVVRGDSAAYFCASSPERDEQFFGPGTRLTVL.

This clonotype came up a few times. The J gene is TRBJ2-1, the V gene TRBV27; TRBD1 matches at 8 bases. CDR3 length: 14 residues. The ends lost 6 bases at V and 7 bases at J; junction bases unmatched: 8. Germline CDR1 MNHEY, CDR2 SMNVEV (reference sequence). CDR3 in DNA: TGTGCCAGCAGGGGACCGGACAGGGTGAATGAGCAGTTCTTC. This translates into CASRGPDRVNEQFF.

This clonotype was seen at least ten times. The chain recombines TRBV7-2 with TRBJ1-5; D is ambiguous. Trimming took off 1 base at V and 1 base at J, with 5 bases between the two ends. This CDR3 comprises 14 residues. CDR1 and CDR2 from the germline V gene are SGHTA and FQGNSA. CDR3 coding DNA: TGTGCCAGCAGCTTAGTGGGAAGCAATCAGCCCCAGCATTTT. This codes for CASSLVGSNQPQHF.

This chain connects TRBV9 to TRBJ2-7, with a possible D match to TRBD2 (6 bases). Germline CDR1 is SGDLS and CDR2 is YYNGEE. Trimming cost V 1 base and J 2 bases, with 13 bases left between them. The CDR3 contains 15 residues. The CDR3 reads CASSVNPGDPYEQYF. In DNA form, the CDR3 reads TGTGCCAGCAGCGTAAATCCGGGAGATCCCTACGAGCAGTACTTC.

V gene TRBV7-8 combines with J gene TRBJ1-5, with D hard to call. The CDR3 runs to 14 residues. Germline V gene data show CDR1 as SGHVS and CDR2 as FQNEAQ. V gave up 4 bases and J gave up 1 base, with 8 bases separating them. The CDR3 spells CASSSVRSNQPQHF. The CDR3 region has the DNA TGTGCCAGCAGCTCGGTCAGAAGCAATCAGCCCCAGCATTTT. Filled out from reference TRBV7-8 and TRBJ1-5, the complete variable domain reads GAGVSQSPRYKVAKRGQDVALRCDPISGHVSLFWYQQALGQGPEFLTYFQNEAQLDKSGLPSDRFFAERPEGSVSTLKIQRTQQEDSAVYLCASSSVRSNQPQHFGDGTRLSIL.

This clonotype was seen only a few times. The V gene is TRBV18, the J gene TRBJ2-7; 11 bases line up with TRBD1. Trimming removed 3 bases from V and 7 bases from J; junction bases left unmatched: 2. Looked up from germline, CDR1 is KGHSH and CDR2 is LQKENI. CDR3 size: 13 residues. Here the CDR3 reads CASSPDRGREQYF. CDR3 bases: TGTGCCAGCTCACCGGACAGGGGGCGAGAGCAGTACTTC.

The chain carries TRBV12-3 or TRBV12-4 and TRBJ1-5; 8 bases line up with TRBD1. The CDR3 totals 15 residues. The junction had 6 bases not matched to a gene; V was cut back by 2 bases and J by 6 bases. The CDR3 nucleotides are TGTGCCAGCAGTTTACAGGGGGCACTAGGTCAGCCCCAGCATTTT. Translation gives CASSLQGALGQPQHF.

The chain links TRBV5-1 to TRBJ2-7; no firm D call. The CDR3 totals 14 residues. The V gene lost 1 base and the J gene lost 0 bases, with 8 bases spanning the gap. Germline V gene data show CDR1 as SGHRS and CDR2 as YFSETQ. CDR3 protein: CASSLSWGSYEQYF. DNA for the CDR3: TGCGCCAGCAGCTTGTCCTGGGGCTCCTACGAGCAGTACTTC.